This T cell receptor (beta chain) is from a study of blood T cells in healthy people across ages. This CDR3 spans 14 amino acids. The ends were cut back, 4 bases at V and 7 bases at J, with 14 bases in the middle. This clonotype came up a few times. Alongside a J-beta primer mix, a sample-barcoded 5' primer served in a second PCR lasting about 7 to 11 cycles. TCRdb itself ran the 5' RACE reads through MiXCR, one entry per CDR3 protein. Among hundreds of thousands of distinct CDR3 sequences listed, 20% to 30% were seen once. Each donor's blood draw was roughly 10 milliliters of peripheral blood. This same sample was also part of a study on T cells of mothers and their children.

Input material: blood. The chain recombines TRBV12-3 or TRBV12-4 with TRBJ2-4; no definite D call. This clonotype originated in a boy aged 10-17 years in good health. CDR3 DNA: TGTGCCAGCAGTTCGGACGCTATCAAGAACATTCAGTACTTC. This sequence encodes CASSSDAIKNIQYF.